This TCR beta chain appears in the sequencing data of a study of blood T cell repertoires in COVID-19. Authors' methods: It was from reference gene primer amplification that nucleated cell counts were estimated. Clones were sequenced by immunoSEQ multiplex PCR, and TCRdb holds only the in-frame ones, with some missing. V and J calls and clone size follow that table, whereas D and trimming were derived from the DNA. This table holds some 180,000 clones, roughly 86% found once. Recruitment covered roughly 22 US areas and drew participants whose ages spanned roughly 18 to 100 years. Cohorts were determined from participant-reported clinical history. This CDR3 is built from 16 residues. Trimming removed 5 bases at V and 1 base at J, with 17 bases between. Germline lookup yields CDR1 SEHNR and CDR2 FQNEAQ (reference sequence).

This receptor was identified in a woman in her thirties or forties in a cohort exposed to, infected with or recovered from COVID-19 (not recorded which). Material for sequencing was PBMCs or T cells enriched from blood (not recorded which). This rearrangement joins TRBV7-9 to TRBJ1-1, with D possibly TRBD1 on 6 matching bases. CDR3 nucleotides: TGTGCCAGCAGCCCCCACAGGGAAGGAGGGAACACTGAAGCTTTCTTT. This codes for CASSPHREGGNTEAFF.